Presented here are 32 T cell receptor beta chains from one specimen sequenced in a study of T cell responses to AZD1222 COVID-19 vaccine. Using immunoSEQ multiplex PCR, the repertoire was profiled, and TCRdb retains in-frame clones only, with some absent. The table includes under 150,000 clones, approximately 91% detected once. The sequences come from peripheral blood, collected on day 0 of AZD1222 vaccination. The source is an adult in good health.

CDR3 coding DNA: TGTGCCAGCAAGGGGGACAGAAACACCGGGGAGCTGTTTTTT. This translates into CASKGDRNTGELFF. The chain carries TRBV7-2 and TRBJ2-2; 7 bases align to TRBD1. The CDR3 consists of 14 residues. The germline CDR1 and CDR2 sequences are SGHTA and FQGNSA. Losses at the gene ends were 7 bases for V and 2 bases for J; bases not matched to a gene: 4.

The V call is TRBV13, the J call TRBJ2-7; D might be TRBD2 (5 bases). Trimming left V 2 bases short and J 1 base short, with 9 bases between. The CDR3 contains 14 residues. Germline CDR1 and CDR2: PRHDT and FYEKMQ (reference sequence). CDR3 nucleotide sequence: TGTGCCAGCAGCTTACGGGGTGGGTCCTACGAGCAGTACTTC. It translates to CASSLRGGSYEQYF.

As DNA, the CDR3 is TGTGCCAGCATCCAGGCAGGCGGCTCCTACAATGAGCAGTTCTTC. This sequence encodes CASIQAGGSYNEQFF. V is TRBV2 and J is TRBJ2-1; no reliable D call. Germline V lookup: CDR1 SNHLY, CDR2 FYNNEI. The V gene lost 7 bases and the J gene lost 0 bases, with 13 bases spanning the gap. CDR3 length: 15 amino acids.

The DNA of the CDR3 is TGTGCCAGCAATGGGGGCGCGTGGACTGAAGCTTTCTTT. As protein: CASNGGAWTEAFF. This chain links TRBV28 with TRBJ1-1; D possibly corresponds to TRBD1 (6 bases). The V gene lost 7 bases and the J gene lost 5 bases, with 14 bases spanning the gap. The CDR3 has 13 residues. Germline V gene data show CDR1 as MDHEN and CDR2 as SYDVKM.

The rearrangement links TRBV12-5 to TRBJ1-2; TRBD1 aligns across 7 bases. Germline CDR1 is LGHNT and CDR2 is FRNRAP. This CDR3 has 16 residues. V was clipped by 5 bases and J by 1 base; unmatched bases: 10. CDR3 DNA sequence: TGTGCTAGTGGTCCAAAGCAGGGGGACATTAACTATGGCTACACCTTC. As protein: CASGPKQGDINYGYTF.

This clone turned up a few times. The V gene is TRBV30, the J gene TRBJ1-2; a possible D gene is TRBD1 (5 bases). Trimming took off 0 bases at V and 7 bases at J, with 12 bases between the two ends. The CDR3 runs to 13 residues. Germline values: CDR1 GTSNPN, CDR2 SVGIG (reference sequence). The CDR3, as DNA: TGTGCCTGGAGTGTGGATGGGGCTGGTGGCTACACCTTC. This encodes CAWSVDGAGGYTF.

V and J are TRBV5-8 and TRBJ1-2; tentative D call: TRBD1 (6 bases). This CDR3 is 12 amino acids long. V gave up 2 bases and J gave up 8 bases, with 10 bases separating them. Germline lookup yields CDR1 SGHTS and CDR2 YDEGEE. The CDR3 region has the DNA TGTGCCAGCAGCTTCTTAGGGGGAGGCTACACCTTC. As protein: CASSFLGGGYTF.

The chain uses TRBV4-2 and TRBJ2-7; TRBD2 matches 9 bases. This CDR3 contains 15 residues. The V gene's germline CDR1 is LGHNA and CDR2 YNFKEQ. The V gene end was trimmed by 4 bases and the J gene end by 2 bases; junction bases not matched to a gene: 6. In DNA form, the CDR3 reads TGTGCCAGCAGCCTGGGTCTAGCGGGACCCTACGAGCAGTACTTC. Translation gives CASSLGLAGPYEQYF.

The rearrangement links TRBV10-3 to TRBJ2-1; D may be TRBD1 (5 bases). Germline CDR1 reads ENHRY; CDR2 reads SYGVKD. This CDR3 spans 13 amino acids. Trimming removed 7 bases from V and 7 bases from J, with 14 bases in between. The CDR3 region has the DNA TGTGCCATCATGGTTCAGGGCGTAAATGAGCAGTTCTTC. Residues: CAIMVQGVNEQFF.

This chain connects TRBV3-1 (or the pseudogene TRBV3-2) to TRBJ1-2; D not resolved. The CDR3 has 14 amino acids. V dropped 3 bases and J dropped 4 bases, with 12 bases sitting between them. Germline CDR1 LGHDT, CDR2 YNNKEL (reference sequence). CDR3 sequence (DNA): TGTGCCAGCAGCCATGTTCACCAAAGCTATGGCTACACCTTC. The encoded protein is CASSHVHQSYGYTF.

V is TRBV11-1 and J is TRBJ2-5, with unresolved D. The CDR3 length is 16 residues. Germline V CDR1 and CDR2: SGHAT, FQDESV (reference sequence). Trimming stripped 4 bases from V and 5 bases from J, with 20 bases between. This CDR3 reads CASSSILFPPGETQYF. Here the CDR3 DNA reads TGTGCCAGCAGCTCGATCTTGTTTCCTCCCGGGGAGACCCAGTACTTC.

The chain employs TRBV19 and TRBJ2-7; 8 bases match TRBD1. CDR3 length: 19 residues. Germline loops: CDR1 LNHDA, CDR2 SQIVND (reference sequence). The V segment lost 3 bases and the J segment 3 bases; nucleotides outside the gene matches: 19. The CDR3 reads CASSMVIIFQGAEHYEQYF. The CDR3 DNA is TGTGCCAGTAGTATGGTGATTATTTTCCAGGGGGCGGAACACTACGAGCAGTACTTC.

This chain joins TRBV3-1 (or the pseudogene TRBV3-2) and TRBJ2-1; TRBD2 might be the D (7 bases). Trimming left V 7 bases short and J 10 bases short, with 20 bases between. CDR1 is LGHDT and CDR2 is YNNKEL in the germline V gene (reference sequence). The CDR3 is made up of 14 amino acids. CDR3 DNA sequence: TGTGCCAGCACCCCCCGGGGGGCCAAATTGGAGCAGTTCTTC. It codes for CASTPRGAKLEQFF.

The J gene is TRBJ2-7, the V gene TRBV7-2; 8 bases match TRBD1. The CDR3 runs 15 residues. The V gene end was trimmed by 2 bases and the J gene end by 4 bases; junction bases not matched to a gene: 7. Germline-derived CDR1 and CDR2 are SGHTA and FQGNSA. In DNA, the CDR3 is TGTGCCAGCAGCTTAACGGGACAGGAGAAATACGAGCAGTACTTC. This gives the protein CASSLTGQEKYEQYF. Supplemented by reference TRBV7-2 and TRBJ2-7, the full variable domain reads GAGVSQSPSNKVTEKGKDVELRCDPISGHTALYWYRQSLGQGLEFLIYFQGNSAPDKSGLPSDRFSAERTGGSVSTLTIQRTQQEDSAVYLCASSLTGQEKYEQYFGPGTRLTVT.

This clone showed up just a few times. V and J are TRBV3-1 (or the pseudogene TRBV3-2) and TRBJ1-2; no reliable D call. This CDR3 has 15 amino acids. Germline V gene data show CDR1 as LGHDT and CDR2 as YNNKEL (reference sequence). With 1 base removed from V and 4 bases from J, the gap between germline ends came to 13 bases. This CDR3 reads CASSQVTDTLYGYTF. The CDR3 DNA is TGTGCCAGCAGCCAAGTTACCGATACCCTCTATGGCTACACCTTC.

V gene TRBV5-6 combines with J gene TRBJ2-3; possible D gene TRBD1, 5 bases. This CDR3 spans 15 amino acids. In germline, CDR1 is SGHDT, CDR2 YYEEEE. Trimming took 6 bases from V and 6 from J, leaving 20 bases between them. The DNA of the CDR3 is TGTGCCAGCACCTCCCAGGGCGGCCCAGGGGATACGCAGTATTTT. Translation gives CASTSQGGPGDTQYF.

The chain employs TRBV27 and TRBJ1-6, with D uncertain. Deletions cut 5 bases from V and 5 bases from J, with 10 bases between. This CDR3 comprises 14 residues. The germline V gene encodes CDR1 MNHEY and CDR2 SMNVEV (reference sequence). The CDR3 DNA is TGTGCCAGCAGTCTAGGAGCCCATAATTCACCCCTCCACTTT. Amino acid sequence: CASSLGAHNSPLHF.

The rearrangement joins TRBV2 to TRBJ2-6; TRBD1 might be the D (5 bases). V lost 7 bases and J lost 1, with 29 bases in between. This CDR3 has 21 residues. Per the germline V gene, CDR1 is SNHLY and CDR2 is FYNNEI. The CDR3 here is CASIRRSGQGRFFSGANVLTF. For the CDR3, the DNA is TGTGCCAGCATTCGCCGGTCCGGTCAGGGAAGGTTTTTTTCTGGGGCCAACGTCCTGACTTTC.

The chain's CDR3 is CASSQTGVNIQYF. The CDR3 DNA reads TGTGCCAGCTCACAGACGGGGGTGAACATTCAGTACTTC. This rearrangement joins TRBV18 to TRBJ2-4; D perhaps matches TRBD2 (6 bases). The germline V gene has CDR1 KGHSH and CDR2 LQKENI. The CDR3 has 13 amino acids. Trimming stripped 4 bases from V and 7 bases from J, with 11 bases between.

The chain carries TRBV7-3 and TRBJ2-3, with 10 bases fitting TRBD2. The trim removed 0 bases at V and 4 bases at J, leaving 1 base unmatched. The CDR3 covers 15 residues. Germline V gives CDR1 SGHTA, CDR2 FQGTGA. The CDR3 loop is CASSLTSGGPDTQYF. The CDR3 coding sequence is TGTGCCAGCAGCTTAACTAGCGGGGGGCCAGATACGCAGTATTTT.

The gene calls are TRBV29-1 and TRBJ2-1, with 8 bases fitting TRBD2. The CDR3 is 17 amino acids. CDR1 is SQVTM and CDR2 is ANQGSEA in the germline V gene. The J segment lost 3 bases and the V segment lost 4 bases, leaving 14 bases of the junction unmatched. CDR3: CSVAGLETLFFYNEQFF. As DNA, the CDR3 is TGCAGCGTTGCGGGACTAGAAACTCTCTTCTTCTACAATGAGCAGTTCTTC.

J is TRBJ1-2 and V is TRBV28, with D perhaps matching TRBD1 (5 bases). Germline values: CDR1 MDHEN, CDR2 SYDVKM. The CDR3 spans 13 residues. Trimming removed 6 bases at V and 4 bases at J, with 12 bases between. The CDR3, as DNA: TGTGCCAGCAGCCTTGGGACCCGCTATGGCTACACCTTC. Protein product: CASSLGTRYGYTF.

V and J are TRBV7-2 and TRBJ2-3; D perhaps matches TRBD2 (6 bases). CDR1 SGHTA and CDR2 FQGNSA come from the germline V gene. This CDR3 is 12 amino acids long. V was trimmed by 5 bases and J by 14 bases, leaving 17 bases between them. The CDR3 bases are TGTGCCAGCAGCACCGACTTAGCGGCCTGGTATTTT. As protein: CASSTDLAAWYF.

The chain uses TRBV24-1 and TRBJ2-7; 9 bases align to TRBD1. The CDR3 extends over 15 amino acids. Germline loops: CDR1 KGHDR, CDR2 SFDVKD. V lost 4 bases and J lost 5; bases outside the gene matches: 8. Here the CDR3 reads CATSDRDRAVNEQYF. Here the CDR3 DNA reads TGTGCCACCAGTGACCGGGACAGGGCGGTCAACGAGCAGTACTTC.

The V gene is TRBV2, the J gene TRBJ1-5; D remains ambiguous. The CDR3 has 14 residues. Trimming left V 1 base short and J 9 bases short, with 13 bases between. Germline CDR1 is SNHLY and CDR2 is FYNNEI. DNA for the CDR3: TGTGCCAGCAGTGAAGTTGCACGGGGAGGGCCCCAGCATTTT. Amino acid sequence: CASSEVARGGPQHF.

This rearrangement joins TRBV28 to TRBJ2-7; D is possibly TRBD2 (7 bases). Trimming stripped 3 bases from V and 0 bases from J, with 12 bases between. The CDR3 is 15 residues long. Germline lookup yields CDR1 MDHEN and CDR2 SYDVKM. For the CDR3, the DNA is TGTGCCAGCAGTTTCGGGGGGCGAGGCTCCTACGAGCAGTACTTC. Residues: CASSFGGRGSYEQYF.

This clone was picked up one time. This chain joins TRBV2 and TRBJ1-1; D remains ambiguous. Germline V gene data show CDR1 as SNHLY and CDR2 as FYNNEI. V was clipped by 3 bases and J by 1 base, with 12 bases between them. The CDR3 has 15 residues. The CDR3 DNA follows: TGTGCCAGCAGTGAGTCCATTATGAGGAACACTGAAGCTTTCTTT. This translates into CASSESIMRNTEAFF. Full variable domain (missing parts from reference TRBV2 and TRBJ1-1): EPEVTQTPSHQVTQMGQEVILRCVPISNHLYFYWYRQILGQKVEFLVSFYNNEISEKSEIFDDQFSVERPDGSNFTLKIRSTKLEDSAMYFCASSESIMRNTEAFFGQGTRLTVV.

The rearrangement links TRBV5-1 to TRBJ1-1, with TRBD1 identical over 9 bases. CDR1 and CDR2 from the germline V gene are SGHRS and YFSETQ. After removal of 0 bases from V and 6 bases from J, the junction contained 6 bases not matched to a gene. The CDR3 is 15 amino acids. CDR3 in DNA: TGCGCCAGCAGCTTGGATGGGACAGGGCAGGCTGAAGCTTTCTTT. It yields the protein CASSLDGTGQAEAFF.

The rearrangement links TRBV11-3 to TRBJ2-5; 11 nucleotides align to TRBD2. This CDR3 is built from 17 residues. CDR1 is SGHNT, CDR2 YENEEA, per germline. J lost 2 bases, V lost 3 bases, and 8 bases had no gene match. CDR3 sequence: CASSFSGTSGQQETQYF. The CDR3, as DNA: TGTGCCAGCAGCTTTTCCGGGACTAGCGGCCAACAAGAGACCCAGTACTTC.

This clone appeared a few times. Compared with germline, one end of the junction differs, possibly owing to a read error. The V and J genes are TRBV5-6 and TRBJ1-1; D not resolved. Germline V gene lookup returns CDR1 SGHDT and CDR2 YYEEEE. The CDR3 has 12 residues. CDR3 in amino acids: CASSLAGSPNVF. In nucleotides, the CDR3 is TGTGCCAGCAGCTTGGCCGGCAGTCCGAACGTCTTT. Full variable domain (rest looked up from reference TRBV5-6 and TRBJ1-1): DAGVTQSPTHLIKTRGQQVTLRCSPKSGHDTVSWYQQALGQGPQFIFQYYEEEERQRGNFPDRFSGHQFPNYSSELNVNALLLGDSALYLCASSLAGSPNVFGQGTRLTVV.

This clone was counted only a few times. CDR3 protein: CATPLGDSGNTIYF. CDR3 nucleotides: TGTGCCACCCCTCTAGGGGATAGTGGAAACACCATATATTTT. V is TRBV6-4 and J is TRBJ1-3, with D possibly TRBD1 on 5 matching bases. The V gene lost 10 bases and the J gene lost 3 bases, with 16 bases spanning the gap. This CDR3 contains 14 residues. Germline CDR1 is MRHNA and CDR2 is SNTAGT.

The genes are TRBV3-1 (or the pseudogene TRBV3-2) and TRBJ2-1, with D unresolved. Trimming took 0 bases from V and 9 from J, leaving 3 bases between them. From germline, CDR1 is LGHDT and CDR2 YNNKEL (reference sequence). The length of the CDR3 is 11 residues. Here the CDR3 reads CASSQEREQFF. The CDR3 coding sequence is TGTGCCAGCAGCCAAGAGCGTGAGCAGTTCTTC.